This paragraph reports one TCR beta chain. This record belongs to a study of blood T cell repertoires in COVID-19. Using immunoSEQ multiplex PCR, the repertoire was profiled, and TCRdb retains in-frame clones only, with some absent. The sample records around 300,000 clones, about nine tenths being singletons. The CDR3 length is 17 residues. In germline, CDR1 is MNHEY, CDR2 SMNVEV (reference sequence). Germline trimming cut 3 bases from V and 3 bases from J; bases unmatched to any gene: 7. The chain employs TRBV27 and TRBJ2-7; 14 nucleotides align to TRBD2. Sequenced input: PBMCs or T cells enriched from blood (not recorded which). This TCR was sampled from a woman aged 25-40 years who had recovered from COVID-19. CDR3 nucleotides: TGTGCCAGCAGTTTTGGTGGGGGACTAGCGGGAGTCTACGAGCAGTACTTC. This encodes CASSFGGGLAGVYEQYF.